This record looks at one TCR beta chain sequence and its context. The source of the sample is a study of control samples from healthy donors and cancer patients. Assay: immunoSEQ multiplex PCR; the TCRdb copy retains only in-frame clones and omits some. The table lists about 63,000 clones, about 82% of them singletons. The CDR3 totals 16 residues. V trimming: 5 bases; J trimming: 5 bases; junction bases outside the gene matches: 16. The germline CDR1 and CDR2 sequences are GTSNPN and SVGIG (reference sequence). The source is a man aged 40-50 years in good health. Material for sequencing was blood. V usage is TRBV30 and J usage is TRBJ2-7, with TRBD2 matching 9 bases. CDR3 residues: CAWDVPSGVVFNEQYF. The CDR3 DNA reads as TGTGCCTGGGATGTGCCTAGCGGGGTGGTGTTCAACGAGCAGTACTTC.